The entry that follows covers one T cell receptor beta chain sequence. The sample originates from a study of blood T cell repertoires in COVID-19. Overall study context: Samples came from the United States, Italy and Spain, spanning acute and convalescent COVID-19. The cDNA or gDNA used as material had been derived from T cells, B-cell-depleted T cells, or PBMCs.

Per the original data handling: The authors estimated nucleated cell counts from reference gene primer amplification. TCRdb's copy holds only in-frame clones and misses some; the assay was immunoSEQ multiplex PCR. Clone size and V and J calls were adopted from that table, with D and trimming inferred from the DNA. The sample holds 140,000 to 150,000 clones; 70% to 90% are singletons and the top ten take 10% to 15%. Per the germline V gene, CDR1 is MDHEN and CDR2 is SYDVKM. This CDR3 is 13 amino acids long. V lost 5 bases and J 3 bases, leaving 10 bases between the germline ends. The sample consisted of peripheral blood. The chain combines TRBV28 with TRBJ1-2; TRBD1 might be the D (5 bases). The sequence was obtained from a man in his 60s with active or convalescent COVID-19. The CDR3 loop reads CASSQGVYYGYTF. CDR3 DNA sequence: TGTGCCAGCAGTCAAGGGGTTTACTATGGCTACACCTTC.